The next 21 T cell receptor beta chains were all read from a single sample in a study of control samples from healthy donors and cancer patients. TCRdb's copy holds only in-frame clones and misses some; the assay was immunoSEQ multiplex PCR. Here the sample spans some 150,000 clones, 93% being singletons. The sample was blood. These receptors all stem from a woman aged 55 to 70 in good health.

V usage is TRBV29-1 and J usage is TRBJ1-2, with 7 bases identical to TRBD1. The CDR3 is 13 residues long. Per the germline V gene, CDR1 is SQVTM and CDR2 is ANQGSEA. V lost 4 bases to trimming and J lost 0 bases; unmatched junction nucleotides: 2. CDR3 protein: CSVGGTANYGYTF. Here the CDR3 DNA reads TGCAGCGTTGGCGGGACAGCTAACTATGGCTACACCTTC. The full variable domain, in which reference TRBV29-1 and TRBJ1-2 provide the parts outside the CDR3, is SAVISQKPSRDICQRGTSLTIQCQVDSQVTMMFWYRQQPGQSLTLIATANQGSEATYESGFVIDKFPISRPNLTFSTLTVSNMSPEDSSIYLCSVGGTANYGYTFGSGTRLTVV.

This clone was found once. The chain employs TRBV21-1 and TRBJ2-7. TRBV21-1 is a documented pseudogene. The CDR3 sequence is 13 residues long. As DNA, the CDR3 is TGTGCCAGCAGCAAAGCGGGACCCTACGAGCAGTACTTC. Its translation is CASSKAGPYEQYF.

This chain uses TRBV27 with TRBJ2-7, with no clear D. Germline CDR1 and CDR2: MNHEY and SMNVEV (reference sequence). CDR3 length equals 14 residues. V dropped 4 bases and J dropped 2 bases, with 12 bases sitting between them. For the CDR3, the DNA is TGTGCCAGCAGTTCCTCGGGCCACCCCTACGAGCAGTACTTC. Encoded protein: CASSSSGHPYEQYF.

The genes are TRBV4-2 and TRBJ1-2; a weak D match, TRBD1 (6 bases). Germline CDR1 reads LGHNA; CDR2 reads YNFKEQ. This CDR3 is built from 19 residues. Between the trimmed V and J ends, which lost 0 bases and 0 bases, there was a span of 20 bases. The CDR3 nucleotides are TGTGCCAGCAGCCAAGAATTTGGTTTGACAGGTCTCGCTAACTATGGCTACACCTTC. Translation gives CASSQEFGLTGLANYGYTF.

The rearrangement joins TRBV6-5 to TRBJ1-1, with 9 bases matching TRBD1. Germline CDR1 is MNHEY and CDR2 is SVGAGI. This CDR3 spans 13 amino acids. The ends lost 6 bases at V and 12 bases at J; junction bases unmatched: 11. As DNA, the CDR3 is TGTGCCAGCAGACCGGGACAGGGAAGGATCTCTTTCTTT. As protein: CASRPGQGRISFF.

V usage is TRBV19 and J usage is TRBJ1-5; D possibly corresponds to TRBD1 (5 bases). Germline V CDR1 and CDR2: LNHDA, SQIVND (reference sequence). The germline V and J ends were trimmed by 2 bases and 2 bases, with 7 bases remaining between them. The CDR3 has 14 amino acids. The CDR3 loop is CASSISGGNQPQHF. CDR3 DNA: TGTGCCAGTAGTATATCGGGGGGCAATCAGCCCCAGCATTTT.

V and J are TRBV11-2 and TRBJ2-7; TRBD1 or TRBD2 may be the D gene (5 bases each). Germline V gives CDR1 SGHAT, CDR2 FQNNGV. The CDR3 has 14 amino acids. Trimming removed 1 base at V and 2 bases at J, with 9 bases between. CDR3 bases: TGTGCCAGCAGCTTAGGAGGGGCTACCTACGAGCAGTACTTC. Protein sequence: CASSLGGATYEQYF.

V and J are TRBV2 and TRBJ1-2, with a possible D match to TRBD1 (6 bases). The CDR3 covers 13 residues. The germline V gene has CDR1 SNHLY and CDR2 FYNNEI. V lost 3 bases to trimming and J lost 7 bases, with 12 bases between them. The CDR3, as DNA: TGTGCCAGCAGTGAGCGGGGGCGCAGTGGCTACACCTTC. Protein product: CASSERGRSGYTF.

This chain links TRBV15 with TRBJ1-1; the match to TRBD1 covers 8 bases. J was trimmed by 13 bases and V by 3 bases; bases with no gene match: 10. The CDR3 is 13 amino acids. Germline V CDR1 and CDR2: LNHNV, YYDKDF (reference sequence). The CDR3, as DNA: TGTGCCACCAGCAGTGTCCAGGGGGCGGATAATTTCTTT. Translated: CATSSVQGADNFF.

V usage is TRBV6-5 and J usage is TRBJ1-3; D is ambiguous. Per the germline V gene, CDR1 is MNHEY and CDR2 is SVGAGI. Between the trimmed V and J ends, which lost 2 bases and 0 bases, there was a span of 8 bases. The CDR3 loop spans 15 amino acids. CDR3 residues: CASSYGFSSGNTIYF. The CDR3, as DNA: TGTGCCAGCAGTTACGGTTTTTCCTCTGGAAACACCATATATTTT.

V usage is TRBV7-2 and J usage is TRBJ1-4, with TRBD1 matching 10 bases. The CDR3 runs to 17 residues. In germline, CDR1 is SGHTA, CDR2 FQGNSA. The trim removed 5 bases at V and 7 bases at J, leaving 13 bases unmatched. The CDR3 reads CASSPAGTGVGGEKLFF. The CDR3 nucleotides are TGTGCCAGCAGCCCAGCCGGGACAGGGGTCGGCGGTGAAAAACTGTTTTTT.

The chain links TRBV3-1 (or the pseudogene TRBV3-2) to TRBJ2-7; D is undetermined. Germline values: CDR1 LGHDT, CDR2 YNNKEL (reference sequence). This CDR3 has 13 amino acids. The V and J ends lost 3 bases and 3 bases respectively, with 9 bases between them. The CDR3 loop reads CASSQSYSYEQYF. The DNA for the CDR3 is TGTGCCAGCAGCCAGTCCTACAGCTACGAGCAGTACTTC.

The V call is TRBV28, the J call TRBJ2-1; maybe TRBD1 (6 bases). The CDR3 sequence is 13 residues long. Germline V gene sequence: CDR1 MDHEN, CDR2 SYDVKM. Trimming cost V 2 bases and J 4 bases, with 6 bases left between them. DNA for the CDR3: TGTGCCAGCAGTTTACAGGGGTACAATGAGCAGTTCTTC. This sequence encodes CASSLQGYNEQFF.

The genes are TRBV6-2 or TRBV6-3 and TRBJ1-1; D unclear. This CDR3 has 13 residues. V shed 4 bases and J shed 2 bases, with 8 bases lying between them. CDR1 is MNHEY, CDR2 SVGEGT, per germline. This CDR3 is CASSLDGNTEAFF. The CDR3, as DNA: TGTGCCAGCAGTTTAGACGGCAACACTGAAGCTTTCTTT.

The CDR3 coding sequence is TGTGCCAGCAGCTTAGGGAGACTCCGGGACTATCACAATGAGCAGTTCTTC. Translation: CASSLGRLRDYHNEQFF. V and J are TRBV7-6 and TRBJ2-1; 7 nucleotides agree with TRBD2. CDR1 SGHVS and CDR2 FNYEAQ come from the germline V gene. The CDR3 runs to 17 residues. V gave up 1 base and J gave up 5 bases; unmatched junction bases: 11.

The genes are TRBV5-6 and TRBJ2-7; tentative D call: TRBD2 (6 bases). The germline V gene has CDR1 SGHDT and CDR2 YYEEEE. The CDR3 consists of 12 residues. With 3 bases removed from V and 3 bases from J, the gap between germline ends came to 7 bases. DNA for the CDR3: TGTGCCAGCAGCTCCGGGGGCTACGAGCAGTACTTC. Protein: CASSSGGYEQYF.

The V and J genes are TRBV19 and TRBJ1-3; no clear D gene. From germline, CDR1 is LNHDA and CDR2 SQIVND (reference sequence). The CDR3 has 16 amino acids. Trimming removed 3 bases at V and 0 bases at J, with 12 bases between. CDR3: CASSISEHYSGNTIYF. The CDR3 region has the DNA TGTGCCAGTAGTATTTCGGAACACTACTCTGGAAACACCATATATTTT.

This clone was observed once. This chain connects TRBV7-2 to TRBJ2-2, with 7 bases that match TRBD1. The CDR3 loop spans 15 amino acids. The junction had 8 bases not matched to a gene; V was cut back by 5 bases and J by 5 bases. Germline assignment: CDR1 SGHTA and CDR2 FQGNSA. The CDR3 sequence: CASSQRGLGTGELFF. Written as DNA, the CDR3 is TGTGCCAGCAGCCAAAGGGGGCTAGGGACCGGGGAGCTGTTTTTT.

The chain uses TRBV6-6 and TRBJ1-5; 8 nucleotides agree with TRBD1. The germline V gene encodes CDR1 MNHNY and CDR2 SVGAGI (reference sequence). The CDR3 consists of 16 residues. The V gene end was trimmed by 0 bases and the J gene end by 6 bases; junction bases not matched to a gene: 7. The CDR3 loop reads CASSYSGTGTVQPQHF. Here the CDR3 DNA reads TGTGCCAGCAGTTACTCCGGGACAGGAACTGTTCAGCCCCAGCATTTT.

CDR3 amino acids: CASSLGHFLAGDWDEQFF. The CDR3 DNA is TGTGCCAGCAGCTTAGGGCACTTTCTAGCGGGGGATTGGGATGAGCAGTTCTTC. The genes are TRBV7-2 and TRBJ2-1; 10 bases line up with TRBD2. This CDR3 contains 18 residues. The germline CDR1 and CDR2 sequences are SGHTA and FQGNSA. Germline trimming cut 1 base from V and 8 bases from J; bases unmatched to any gene: 14.

The chain has TRBV6-2 or TRBV6-3 and TRBJ1-1, with D tentatively TRBD1 (5 bases). Germline lookup yields CDR1 MNHEY and CDR2 SVGEGT. This CDR3 is built from 18 residues. V was cut by 4 bases and J by 5 bases, with 26 bases left in between. The CDR3 protein is CASSSLYGASLLGTEAFF. For the CDR3, the DNA is TGTGCCAGCAGTTCTCTTTACGGGGCCAGCTTATTGGGGACTGAAGCTTTCTTT.